A single sample is the source of the 14 T cell receptor beta chains below, sequenced in a study of siplizumab effects on memory and regulatory T cells. Measured with immunoSEQ multiplex PCR; TCRdb has only the in-frame clones, and not every one. Of approximately 120,000 clones detected, about 90% appear once; the ten largest clones hold approximately 0.75%. Sequenced material: Tregs sorted from blood. Receptors originate from a human donor in good health.

The chain joins TRBV5-4 to TRBJ2-7; 10 nucleotides line up with TRBD1. CDR1 and CDR2 from the germline V gene are SGHNT and YYREEE (reference sequence). The CDR3 contains 14 residues. Trimming removed 4 bases from V and 3 bases from J; junction bases left unmatched: 4. The CDR3: CASSTRTGGYEQYF. The CDR3 region has the DNA TGTGCCAGCAGCACCCGGACAGGGGGCTACGAGCAGTACTTC.

The gene calls are TRBV30 and TRBJ1-5, with a tentative D call TRBD1 (6 bases). The CDR3 extends over 15 amino acids. Germline assignment: CDR1 GTSNPN and CDR2 SVGIG (reference sequence). Deletions cut 4 bases from V and 4 bases from J, with 17 bases between. CDR3 sequence: CAWNGEGGPNQPQHF. DNA for the CDR3: TGTGCCTGGAACGGAGAGGGGGGTCCTAATCAGCCCCAGCATTTT.

This clone has only one observation. The chain is built from TRBV14 and TRBJ2-1; D possibly corresponds to TRBD2 (5 bases). The ends were cut back, 2 bases at V and 6 bases at J, with 17 bases in the middle. The germline gives CDR1 SGHDN, CDR2 FVKESK. The CDR3 is 16 residues long. CDR3 amino acids: CASSQPPGSTFNEQFF. The CDR3 nucleotides read TGTGCCAGCAGCCAACCTCCGGGATCCACGTTCAATGAGCAGTTCTTC. Based on the CDR3 plus reference TRBV14 and TRBJ2-1, the full variable domain is EAGVTQFPSHSVIEKGQTVTLRCDPISGHDNLYWYRRVMGKEIKFLLHFVKESKQDESGMPNNRFLAERTGGTYSTLKVQPAELEDSGVYFCASSQPPGSTFNEQFFGPGTRLTVL.

The rearrangement joins TRBV6-1 to TRBJ2-1; D is unresolved. CDR1 and CDR2 from the germline V gene are MNHNS and SASEGT. The CDR3 is made up of 14 amino acids. V was shortened by 7 bases and J by 7 bases, with 17 bases between the two germline ends. This CDR3 reads CASIFAVTANEQFF. For the CDR3, the DNA is TGTGCCAGCATTTTCGCGGTTACGGCGAATGAGCAGTTCTTC.

This clone was found once. V and J are TRBV5-1 and TRBJ2-1; D gene ambiguous. CDR1 is SGHRS and CDR2 is YFSETQ in the germline V gene. Trimming cost V 4 bases and J 7 bases, with 15 bases left between them. The CDR3 has 14 residues. The CDR3 sequence is CASSGDPLGNEQFF. The CDR3 DNA reads as TGCGCCAGCAGCGGAGACCCCCTTGGGAATGAGCAGTTCTTC.

This chain links TRBV5-6 with TRBJ2-3, with TRBD2 matching over 9 bases. This CDR3 spans 15 amino acids. Germline lookup yields CDR1 SGHDT and CDR2 YYEEEE. The V and J ends lost 3 bases and 3 bases, in that order; junction bases with no gene match: 5. As DNA, the CDR3 is TGTGCCAGCAGCTCGACTAGCGGAAGGACAGATACGCAGTATTTT. This encodes CASSSTSGRTDTQYF.

This clone was observed a handful of times. This chain links TRBV4-1 with TRBJ1-1; a possible D gene is TRBD1 (5 bases). Germline V lookup: CDR1 MGHRA, CDR2 YSYEKL. Trimming removed 4 bases from V and 4 bases from J, with 10 bases in between. This CDR3 is 13 amino acids long. The CDR3 DNA reads as TGCGCCAGCAGCCGGACATCAGGCACTGAAGCTTTCTTT. It encodes CASSRTSGTEAFF.

The chain combines TRBV10-3 with TRBJ2-7; tentatively, D is TRBD2 (6 bases). This CDR3 spans 14 amino acids. The germline V and J ends were trimmed by 4 bases and 2 bases, with 12 bases remaining between them. Per the germline V gene, CDR1 is ENHRY and CDR2 is SYGVKD. CDR3 DNA sequence: TGTGCCATCAGTGGGGGTAGCGGTCCCTACGAGCAGTACTTC. Protein: CAISGGSGPYEQYF.

This chain joins TRBV5-4 and TRBJ2-7, with 11 bases that match TRBD2. Germline V gene data show CDR1 as SGHNT and CDR2 as YYREEE (reference sequence). V lost 4 bases to trimming and J lost 1 base; unmatched junction nucleotides: 1. The CDR3 runs 14 residues. CDR3 in amino acids: CASSRLAGSYEQYF. CDR3 nucleotides: TGTGCCAGCAGCCGACTAGCGGGGTCCTACGAGCAGTACTTC. The full variable domain, completed using reference TRBV5-4 and TRBJ2-7, is ETGVTQSPTHLIKTRGQQVTLRCSSQSGHNTVSWYQQALGQGPQFIFQYYREEENGRGNFPPRFSGLQFPNYSSELNVNALELDDSALYLCASSRLAGSYEQYFGPGTRLTVT.

The rearrangement links TRBV6-4 to TRBJ2-7; D is uncertain. The CDR3 has 13 amino acids. CDR1 and CDR2 from the germline V gene are MRHNA and SNTAGT. V lost 5 bases, J lost 3 bases, and 11 bases lay in between. CDR3 protein: CASSLGPDYEQYF. In nucleotides, the CDR3 is TGTGCCAGCAGTTTAGGGCCGGACTACGAGCAGTACTTC.

The genes are TRBV2 and TRBJ2-7, with 7 bases aligning to TRBD2. CDR3 size: 15 residues. Germline loops: CDR1 SNHLY, CDR2 FYNNEI. Trimming cost V 1 base and J 4 bases; bases outside gene matches: 7. The CDR3 loop is CASSEGEGATYEQYF. The CDR3 DNA reads TGTGCCAGCAGTGAAGGGGAGGGAGCAACATACGAGCAGTACTTC.

CDR3 loop: CASSPRSSHPGDTEAFF. The CDR3 DNA reads TGCGCCAGCAGCCCCCGATCAAGTCATCCGGGTGACACTGAAGCTTTCTTT. This chain uses TRBV4-1 with TRBJ1-1, with D uncertain. Per germline, CDR1 MGHRA and CDR2 YSYEKL. With 4 bases removed from V and 3 bases from J, the gap between germline ends came to 21 bases. CDR3 size: 17 residues.

The gene calls are TRBV30 and TRBJ2-2; 9 bases agree with TRBD2. V lost 0 bases, J lost 7 bases, and 6 bases stayed unmatched. Looked up from germline, CDR1 is GTSNPN and CDR2 is SVGIG (reference sequence). This CDR3 region has 15 residues. CDR3 in amino acids: CAWSVPGTSNGELFF. CDR3 nucleotides: TGTGCCTGGAGTGTACCCGGGACTAGCAACGGGGAGCTGTTTTTT.

This chain joins TRBV20-1 and TRBJ2-3; the D gene is possibly TRBD2 (6 bases). The CDR3 has 11 amino acids. Trimming cost V 4 bases and J 10 bases, with 12 bases left between them. Germline V gene lookup returns CDR1 DFQATT and CDR2 SNEGSKA (reference sequence). In nucleotides, the CDR3 is TGCAGTGCTATACTAGGAGGGGCGCAGTATTTT. As protein: CSAILGGAQYF.